This T cell receptor beta chain was captured by sequencing in a study of blood T cell repertoires in COVID-19. Study context: PBMCs, B-cell-depleted T cells, or T cells provided the cDNA or gDNA that made up the material.

CDR1 is SQVTM, CDR2 ANQGSEA, per germline. The CDR3 has 11 residues. V dropped 6 bases and J dropped 5 bases, with 10 bases sitting between them. The data were produced by immunoSEQ multiplex PCR, yet TCRdb's version contains in-frame clones alone and is incomplete. This sample has around 190,000 clones; 84% occur once, and the top ten carry roughly 3.2%. The receptor comes from a woman in her twenties or thirties who had been exposed to COVID-19. The chain couples TRBV29-1 to TRBJ2-5; D call uncertain. Sequencing used PBMCs or T cells enriched from blood (not recorded which). For the CDR3, the DNA is TGCAGCGTCTTATGGCTTGAGACCCAGTACTTC. This sequence encodes CSVLWLETQYF.